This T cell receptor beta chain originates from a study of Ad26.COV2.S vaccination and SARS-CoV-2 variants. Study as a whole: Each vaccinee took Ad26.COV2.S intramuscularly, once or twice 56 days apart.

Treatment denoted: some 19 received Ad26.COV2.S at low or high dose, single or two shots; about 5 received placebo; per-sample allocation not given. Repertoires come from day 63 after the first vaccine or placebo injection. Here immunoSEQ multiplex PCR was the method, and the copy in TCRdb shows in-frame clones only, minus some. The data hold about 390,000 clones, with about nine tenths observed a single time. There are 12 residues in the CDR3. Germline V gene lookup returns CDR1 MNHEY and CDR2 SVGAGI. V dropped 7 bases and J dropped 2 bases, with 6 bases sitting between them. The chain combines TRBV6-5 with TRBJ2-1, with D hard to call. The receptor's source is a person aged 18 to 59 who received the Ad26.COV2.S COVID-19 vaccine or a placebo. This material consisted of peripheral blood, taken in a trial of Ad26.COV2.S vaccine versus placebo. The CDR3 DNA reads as TGTGCCAGCAACGACCCCTACAATGAGCAGTTCTTC. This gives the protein CASNDPYNEQFF.